The 32 T cell receptor beta chains reported below all come from one sample, sequenced in a study of T cells in women clearing cervical HPV infection. Sequencing used immunoSEQ multiplex PCR; TCRdb keeps in-frame clones, though not all of them. In all, the sample yields about 46,000 clones. Sequences were obtained from blood buffy coat. These receptors came from a woman between 18 and 75 years old with a cervical HPV16 infection that either progressed to CIN3+ or cleared (not recorded which).

A note on this clone: The CDR3 extends 3 residues past the end of the read, so its final part is completed from the germline J gene. The chain has TRBV18 and TRBJ2-1; 7 bases map to TRBD1. The germline V gene encodes CDR1 KGHSH and CDR2 LQKENI. J was trimmed by 4 bases and V by 6 bases; bases with no gene match: 3. This CDR3 is built from 13 residues. The sequenced CDR3 bases are TGTGCCAGCTCTGGACAGGAATACAATGAG. Residues: CASSGQEYNE. The full CDR3 reads CASSGQEYNEQFF. The whole variable domain, remainder taken from reference TRBV18 and TRBJ2-1, is NAGVMQNPRHLVRRRGQEARLRCSPMKGHSHVYWYRQLPEEGLKFMVYLQKENIIDESGMPKERFSAEFPKEGPSILRIQQVVRGDSAAYFCASSGQEYNEQFFGPGTRLTVL.

In regard to this clone: The DNA ends 3 residues before the CDR3 does, and the rest of the CDR3 is filled in from the germline J gene. This chain links TRBV20-1 with TRBJ2-1, with 8 bases fitting TRBD1. The CDR3 is 14 amino acids. Germline trimming cut 1 base from V and 7 bases from J; bases unmatched to any gene: 6. Germline V gene lookup returns CDR1 DFQATT and CDR2 SNEGSKA (reference sequence). The CDR3 bases that were read are TGCAGTGCTAGAGGGTGGCAGGGGGCTAATGAG. Translated, it gives CSARGWQGANE. The CDR3 as a whole reads CSARGWQGANEQFF.

Points on this clone: The read falls 3 residues short of the CDR3 end, and the missing part is taken from the germline J gene. Other DNA sequences in this specimen translate into the identical CDR3. This rearrangement joins TRBV20-1 to TRBJ1-2, with a weak D call TRBD1 (5 bases). From germline, CDR1 is DFQATT and CDR2 SNEGSKA (reference sequence). The CDR3 loop spans 15 amino acids. V lost 5 bases, J lost 5 bases, and 21 bases lay in between. This CDR3 reads CSADGGADSLYGYTF. The part of the CDR3 DNA that was read is TGCAGTGCTGACGGAGGGGCCGACAGTTTGTATGGC.

On this clone itself: An end of the junction does not agree with germline; a read error may underlie this. The CDR3 is cut off 3 residues early in the read; its end comes from the germline J gene. This chain uses TRBV10-1 with TRBJ1-3; tentatively, D is TRBD1 (5 bases). This CDR3 contains 14 residues. Per the germline V gene, CDR1 is WNHNN and CDR2 is SYGVQD (reference sequence). The CDR3 protein is CASSESGTGNTIYF. The CDR3 bases that were read are TGCGCCAGCAGTGAGTCAGGGACTGGAAACACG.

As to this clone: The sequence runs out 3 residues before the end of the CDR3; the remainder is reconstructed from the germline J gene. The chain employs TRBV7-2 and TRBJ1-5, with D perhaps TRBD1 (5 bases). Germline V gives CDR1 SGHTA, CDR2 FQGNSA. The CDR3 is 15 amino acids. The V gene lost 2 bases and the J gene lost 4 bases, with 12 bases spanning the gap. The part of the CDR3 DNA that was read is TGTGCCAGCAGCTTAAATCGGGGGACGAATCAGCCC. Translation gives CASSLNRGTNQP. The CDR3 in full is CASSLNRGTNQPQHF.

For this clone: The read ends 3 residues before the CDR3 terminus; that terminus is restored from the germline J gene. The V gene is TRBV18, the J gene TRBJ1-2, with TRBD1 as a possible D gene (5 bases). The CDR3 loop spans 14 amino acids. CDR1 KGHSH and CDR2 LQKENI come from the germline V gene. Trimming shortened V by 6 bases and J by 4 bases, and 15 bases separated the two germline ends. The CDR3 spells CASSAKMGLYGYTF. The sequenced part of the CDR3 DNA is TGTGCCAGCTCGGCCAAGATGGGACTCTATGGC.

Details on this clone: The read comes to an end 3 residues before the CDR3 does, leaving the germline J gene to fill in the end. The chain links TRBV30 to TRBJ2-3; 7 bases line up with TRBD2. Germline V CDR1 and CDR2: GTSNPN, SVGIG (reference sequence). The CDR3 extends over 14 amino acids. The CDR3 spells CAWDVREGRQPQYF. CDR3 DNA (partial): TGTGCCTGGGACGTCAGGGAGGGGAGGCAGCCG.

With respect to this clone: The read gets to within 3 residues of the CDR3 end, and the germline J gene fills in the rest. V usage is TRBV20-1 and J usage is TRBJ2-1; 10 bases align to TRBD2. From germline, CDR1 is DFQATT and CDR2 SNEGSKA (reference sequence). J gave up 9 bases and V 1 base, and 15 bases lay outside the gene matches. This CDR3 spans 17 amino acids. The sequenced CDR3 bases are TGCAGTGCTAGAGGTGTGCTAGCGGGAGATTTGTTTGGTGAG. This sequence encodes CSARGVLAGDLFGE. The whole CDR3 protein is CSARGVLAGDLFGEQFF.

Details on this clone: The DNA ends 3 residues before the CDR3 does, and the rest of the CDR3 is filled in from the germline J gene. The genes are TRBV30 and TRBJ2-2; TRBD2 is a possible D gene (5 bases). The CDR3 is 14 amino acids. CDR1 is GTSNPN, CDR2 SVGIG, per germline (reference sequence). The V and J ends lost 0 bases and 8 bases respectively, with 13 bases between them. The CDR3 reads CAWSVRQRIGELFF. The DNA read from the CDR3 is TGTGCCTGGAGTGTACGGCAGCGGATAGGGGAG.

A word on this clone: The sequenced fragment ends 3 residues before the CDR3 boundary, so the rest is inferred from the germline J gene. J is TRBJ2-3 and V is TRBV20-1, with 8 bases identical to TRBD2. CDR3 size: 15 residues. The germline gives CDR1 DFQATT, CDR2 SNEGSKA (reference sequence). The junction had 8 bases not matched to a gene; V was cut back by 6 bases and J by 0 bases. The part of the CDR3 DNA that was read is TGCAGTGCGATCCGTACTAGCGGAAGCACAGATACG. This encodes CSAIRTSGSTDT. The CDR3 reads in full as CSAIRTSGSTDTQYF.

Remarks on this clone: Coverage ceases 3 residues before the CDR3 finishes, and the germline J gene fills in the end. J is TRBJ2-7 and V is TRBV20-1; TRBD1 matches 11 bases. This CDR3 contains 13 residues. V shed 5 bases and J 1 base; nucleotides not matched to a gene: 1. CDR1 and CDR2 (germline): DFQATT, SNEGSKA (reference sequence). The DNA read from the CDR3 is TGCAGTGCTGGGGACAGGGGGTCCTACGAG. As protein: CSAGDRGSYE. The CDR3, in full, reads CSAGDRGSYEQYF.

CDR3 DNA, as far as it was read: TGTGCCAGTAGTAAAGGGGTCTTAGAGACC. Encoded protein: CASSKGVLET. The entire CDR3 sequence reads CASSKGVLETQYF. The chain is built from TRBV19 and TRBJ2-5, with D perhaps TRBD1 (5 bases). Sequencing ends 3 residues short of the CDR3 end; the germline J gene provides the rest. The CDR3 consists of 13 residues. Trimming removed 4 bases from V and 4 bases from J, with 10 bases in between. Germline lookup yields CDR1 LNHDA and CDR2 SQIVND (reference sequence).

A note on this clone: With the read ending 3 residues before the CDR3 end, the germline J gene is used to fill in that end. The rearrangement uses TRBV30 and TRBJ1-4; possible D gene TRBD1, 5 bases. Looked up from germline, CDR1 is GTSNPN and CDR2 is SVGIG (reference sequence). The CDR3 spans 19 residues. The CDR3 spells CAWSGVEQGETVLSSPLFF. The covered CDR3 bases are TGTGCCTGGAGTGGTGTCGAGCAGGGAGAAACGGTATTGAGTTCACCA.

In regard to this clone: The read ends 3 residues before the CDR3 terminus; that terminus is restored from the germline J gene. The chain carries TRBV29-1 and TRBJ1-1, with D tentatively TRBD1 (6 bases). The CDR3 is made up of 13 amino acids. V gave up 2 bases and J gave up 3 bases, with 10 bases separating them. The germline V gene has CDR1 SQVTM and CDR2 ANQGSEA. The covered CDR3 bases are TGCAGCGTTGAAACCCAGGGGTACACTGAA. It is translated as CSVETQGYTE. The complete CDR3 sequence is CSVETQGYTEAFF.

With regard to this clone: The read gets to within 3 residues of the CDR3 end, and the germline J gene fills in the rest. The V gene is TRBV14, the J gene TRBJ2-5, with 11 bases that match TRBD2. CDR1 and CDR2 (germline): SGHDN, FVKESK. The V and J ends lost 1 base and 5 bases, in that order; junction bases with no gene match: 6. The CDR3 covers 16 residues. CDR3 sequence reads: CASSQVLAGGVETQYF. The sequenced part of the CDR3 DNA is TGTGCCAGCAGCCAAGTCTTAGCGGGAGGGGTGGAGACC.

In regard to this clone: Read sequence stops 3 residues before the CDR3 end, and the germline J gene provides the missing end. The V and J genes are TRBV30 and TRBJ2-7; D not certain. Germline values: CDR1 GTSNPN, CDR2 SVGIG (reference sequence). Trimming pared 0 bases from V and 3 bases from J, leaving 9 bases between. There are 13 residues in the CDR3. The sequenced CDR3 bases are TGTGCCTGGAGTGTAGGTCAGGACTACGAG. Amino acids: CAWSVGQDYE. The whole CDR3 sequence is CAWSVGQDYEQYF.

A note on this clone: The sequence runs out 3 residues before the end of the CDR3; the remainder is reconstructed from the germline J gene. The rearrangement joins TRBV14 to TRBJ1-4; 10 bases align to TRBD1. Germline V CDR1 and CDR2: SGHDN, FVKESK. The CDR3 is 16 amino acids. V was pared by 1 base and J by 4 bases, with 3 bases of the junction left unmatched. The sequenced CDR3 bases are TGTGCCAGCAGCCAAGGGGACAGGGGCGTTAATGAAAAA. It specifies CASSQGDRGVNEK. The entire CDR3 reads CASSQGDRGVNEKLFF. The full variable domain, its missing parts supplied by reference TRBV14 and TRBJ1-4, is EAGVTQFPSHSVIEKGQTVTLRCDPISGHDNLYWYRRVMGKEIKFLLHFVKESKQDESGMPNNRFLAERTGGTYSTLKVQPAELEDSGVYFCASSQGDRGVNEKLFFGSGTQLSVL.

On this clone: The CDR3 end falls 3 residues outside the read, so it is completed with the germline J gene. This rearrangement joins TRBV24-1 to TRBJ2-3, with TRBD2 identical over 12 bases. V gave up 9 bases and J gave up 5 bases; unmatched junction bases: 2. The CDR3 contains 13 residues. CDR1 and CDR2 (germline): KGHDR, SFDVKD. CDR3 bases read: TGTGCCACCGGGACTAGCGGGTTAGATACG. Amino acid sequence: CATGTSGLDT. The CDR3 as a whole reads CATGTSGLDTQYF.

CDR3 bases read: TGTGCCAGTACCCATAAATCACCGGGACTCCAGAACACCGGGGAG. Translated, it gives CASTHKSPGLQNTGE. The whole CDR3 reads CASTHKSPGLQNTGELFF. The chain joins TRBV19 to TRBJ2-2, with TRBD2 as a possible D gene (6 bases). Coverage ceases 3 residues before the CDR3 finishes, and the germline J gene fills in the end. The CDR3 runs 18 residues. Trimming pared 7 bases from V and 1 base from J, leaving 22 bases between. Germline lookup yields CDR1 LNHDA and CDR2 SQIVND (reference sequence). The whole variable domain, remainder taken from reference TRBV19 and TRBJ2-2, is DGGITQSPKYLFRKEGQNVTLSCEQNLNHDAMYWYRQDPGQGLRLIYYSQIVNDFQKGDIAEGYSVSREKKESFPLTVTSAQKNPTAFYLCASTHKSPGLQNTGELFFGEGSRLTVL.

With regard to this clone: The read finishes 3 residues shy of the CDR3 end, and the germline J gene is used to complete it. This rearrangement joins TRBV19 to TRBJ2-7, with 7 bases matching TRBD1. Germline CDR1 LNHDA, CDR2 SQIVND (reference sequence). This CDR3 region has 13 residues. Trimming cost V 4 bases and J 2 bases; bases outside gene matches: 2. The part of the CDR3 DNA that was read is TGTGCCAGTAGTAGGACAGGAGCCTACGAG. Protein product: CASSRTGAYE. The complete CDR3 sequence is CASSRTGAYEQYF.

Turning to this clone: The read ends 3 residues before the CDR3 terminus; that terminus is restored from the germline J gene. V usage is TRBV20-1 and J usage is TRBJ2-1, with D possibly matching TRBD1 (5 bases). The CDR3 is made up of 13 amino acids. Germline V gene data show CDR1 as DFQATT and CDR2 as SNEGSKA (reference sequence). V lost 5 bases and J 6 bases, leaving 14 bases between the germline ends. CDR3 DNA (partial): TGCAGTGCTTCCAAACTTCAGGGCAATGAG. Amino acids: CSASKLQGNE. The whole CDR3 is CSASKLQGNEQFF.

A note on this clone: The CDR3 extends 3 residues past the end of the read, so its final part is completed from the germline J gene. V gene TRBV7-2 combines with J gene TRBJ1-4, with 8 bases lining up with TRBD1. Germline V gene lookup returns CDR1 SGHTA and CDR2 FQGNSA. J lost 8 bases, V lost 5 bases, and 7 bases had no gene match. The CDR3 has 14 amino acids. CDR3 DNA, as far as it was read: TGTGCCAGCAGCGGACGGACAGGGAGCGAAAAA. This gives the protein CASSGRTGSEK. The entire CDR3 protein reads CASSGRTGSEKLFF.

Details on this clone: Read data end 3 residues before the CDR3 end; the end is taken from the germline J gene. V and J are TRBV5-1 and TRBJ1-4; 7 bases agree with TRBD1. This CDR3 contains 14 residues. The germline CDR1 and CDR2 sequences are SGHRS and YFSETQ. CDR3 bases read: TGCGCCAGCAGCTTACAGGGGAATAATTCACCA. Encoded protein: CASSLQGNNSP. The whole CDR3 protein is CASSLQGNNSPLFF.

On this clone itself: The read halts 3 residues ahead of the CDR3 end, with the missing end drawn from the germline J gene. The V and J genes are TRBV7-8 and TRBJ1-1; D remains ambiguous. Trimming took off 5 bases at V and 4 bases at J, with 11 bases between the two ends. Per the germline V gene, CDR1 is SGHVS and CDR2 is FQNEAQ. This CDR3 has 13 residues. CDR3 bases read: TGTGCCAGCAGCCGCGGCCGGGGCACTGAA. Translation: CASSRGRGTE. The whole CDR3 reads CASSRGRGTEAFF.

Note on this clone: The read ends 3 residues shy of where the CDR3 ends; the end is completed using the germline J gene. V is TRBV7-3 and J is TRBJ1-4, with D possibly TRBD1 on 5 matching bases. Germline V lookup: CDR1 SGHTA, CDR2 FQGTGA. The CDR3 is 15 residues long. The CDR3 reads CASSLQAGNNSPLFF. The DNA read from the CDR3 is TGTGCCAGCAGCTTACAGGCAGGGAATAATTCACCA.

With respect to this clone: Read coverage stops 3 residues before the CDR3 terminus; the germline J gene supplies the remainder. The chain couples TRBV27 to TRBJ2-1; 11 bases are a match to TRBD2. CDR3 length: 17 residues. From germline, CDR1 is MNHEY and CDR2 SMNVEV (reference sequence). Trimming removed 2 bases from V and 4 bases from J; junction bases left unmatched: 7. The CDR3 DNA, read in part, is TGTGCCAGCAGTTTAAATCGGCGACTAGCGGGGTACAATGAG. Protein: CASSLNRRLAGYNE. In full, the CDR3 is CASSLNRRLAGYNEQFF.

Points on this clone: The CDR3 end is not reached by the read, which stops 3 residues before it; the germline J gene fills it in. The chain uses TRBV10-1 and TRBJ2-4, with a weak D call TRBD1 (5 bases). The CDR3 extends over 11 amino acids. Trimming shortened V by 5 bases and J by 8 bases, and 7 bases separated the two germline ends. CDR1 and CDR2 (germline): WNHNN, SYGVQD (reference sequence). CDR3 bases read: TGCGCCAGCAGTATCAGGGACATT. As protein: CASSIRDI. The whole CDR3 region reads CASSIRDIQYF.

As for this clone: The read halts 3 residues ahead of the CDR3 end, with the missing end drawn from the germline J gene. The chain uses TRBV6-2 or TRBV6-3 and TRBJ1-4, with D perhaps TRBD1 (5 bases). CDR3 length equals 15 residues. Germline-derived CDR1 and CDR2 are MNHEY and SVGEGT. The DNA read from the CDR3 is TGTGCCAGCAGTTTTGGGGCAGTTATTTCTTCACCA. It translates to CASSFGAVISSP. The complete CDR3 sequence is CASSFGAVISSPLFF.

Worth noting for this clone: The read terminates 3 residues before the CDR3 end, so the remaining end is supplied by the germline J gene. The sample contains more than one DNA sequence encoding this CDR3. The rearrangement joins TRBV30 to TRBJ1-3, with D possibly TRBD1 on 6 matching bases. The CDR3 has 16 amino acids. The germline gives CDR1 GTSNPN, CDR2 SVGIG (reference sequence). The CDR3 is CAWSDVDSTLGSTIYF. CDR3 DNA (partial): TGTGCCTGGAGTGACGTGGACAGTACCCTCGGAAGCACG.

Concerning this clone itself: The CDR3 extends 3 residues past the end of the read, so its final part is completed from the germline J gene. The chain employs TRBV5-1 and TRBJ2-5; D not certain. The CDR3 loop spans 13 amino acids. Deletions cut 2 bases from V and 3 bases from J, with 8 bases between. Germline CDR1 reads SGHRS; CDR2 reads YFSETQ. Here the CDR3 reads CASSFLPEETQYF. CDR3 DNA, as far as it was read: TGCGCCAGCAGCTTCCTTCCCGAAGAGACC.

A note on this clone: Read sequence stops 3 residues before the CDR3 end, and the germline J gene provides the missing end. The chain joins TRBV11-2 to TRBJ2-7; D unclear. The V gene's germline CDR1 is SGHAT and CDR2 FQNNGV. The CDR3 length is 11 residues. Trimming cost V 5 bases and J 2 bases, with 4 bases left between them. The CDR3 DNA, read in part, is TGTGCCAGCAGCCCGGCCTACGAG. It translates to CASSPAYE. The whole CDR3 region reads CASSPAYEQYF.

In regard to this clone: The read stops 3 residues short of the end of the CDR3; the missing end is completed from the germline J gene. V gene TRBV4-2 combines with J gene TRBJ2-1; TRBD2 matches at 15 bases. Trimming removed 4 bases from V and 0 bases from J; junction bases left unmatched: 4. Germline-derived CDR1 and CDR2 are LGHNA and YNFKEQ. The CDR3 loop spans 18 amino acids. The sequenced CDR3 bases are TGTGCCAGCAGCCGAGGGACTAGCGGGGGGAGCTCCTACAATGAG. Protein product: CASSRGTSGGSSYNE. The entire CDR3 reads CASSRGTSGGSSYNEQFF.